Listed here is a single T cell receptor (beta chain). This clonotype was observed at least ten times. Its antigen target is currently unknown. Per-base qualities were not stored, and no clone one base away is much larger. Library preparation employed PCR. Sequencing used an Illumina HiSeq 2500. TCR libraries were prepared with molecular barcoding, using unique molecular identifiers to normalize TCRbeta repertoire quantification. In-frame beta chains were kept once TCRdb had trimmed the public reads at Q25 with fastp and called clones with MiXCR. Rows with a matching CDR3 protein are joined into one entry that keeps the most common DNA and genes. For this sample there are 250,000 to 300,000 distinct CDR3 sequences; roughly 7.8% appear just once. In total, the top ten clones hold about 8.2% of the sample. This entry belongs to a study of T-cell reconstitution after alpha-beta-depleted transplantation in children (dated by TCRdb to 2016 to 2017). Concerning the study at large: Using TCR repertoire profiling, the study followed T-cell immune reconstitution in a quantitative way in children after TCRalphabeta/CD19-depleted allogeneic hematopoietic cell transplantation. Points the paper makes about the study in general: Over the following months the frequencies of hyperexpanded clones went down, and after one year T-cell counts and TCRbeta diversity were mostly credited to newly produced T cells. The apparently early recovery of alphabetaT-cell counts about two months after transplant reportedly depended on only several hundred rapidly expanded clones that came from non-depleted graft cells. In some patients, the high TCRbeta diversity seen at day 60 was put down to recipient T cells and intrathymic progenitors that had survived conditioning.

What this sample's treatment or condition label stands for: allogeneic hematopoietic cell transplantation with graft depleted of TCRalphabeta T cells and CD19 B cells. The children who served as transplant recipients had been given grafts of TCRalphabeta/CD19-depleted allogeneic hematopoietic cells. Sequences ENHRY (CDR1) and SYGVKD (CDR2) are obtained from the germline V gene. There are 14 amino acids in the CDR3, from cysteine to phenylalanine inclusive. Only CDR3 DNA is held: 42 bases, read in frame from base 1. For this chain, trimming is 6 bases at the V end and 10 bases at the J end, and the number of junction bases without a gene match is 14.

The sample was peripheral blood, taken 360 days after TCRalphabeta/CD19-depleted stem cell transplant. The sequence came from a female patient between 2 and 15 years old who had a stem cell transplant for Fanconi anemia, so the T cells may come from the graft donor. The chain is encoded by TRBV10-3 joined to TRBJ2-7; TRBD1 fits 8 bases in the junction. In nucleotide form, the sequence is TGTGCCATCAGCCCTGGACAGGGCGAGTCGGGACAGTACTTC. It codes for CAISPGQGESGQYF.